This T cell receptor (beta chain) originates from a study of blood T cell repertoires in COVID-19. Study-level background: From T cells, B-cell-depleted T cells, or PBMCs came the material, which was cDNA or gDNA.

Per the study methods: From reference gene primer amplification, estimates of nucleated cell counts were derived. Sequencing was performed with immunoSEQ multiplex PCR; in TCRdb, only in-frame clones are kept and a portion is missing. The V and J calls and clone size were taken over from that table, and D and trimming were inferred from the DNA. The data show some 250,000 clones, 86% seen once. This CDR3 has 14 residues. Germline values: CDR1 LNHDA, CDR2 SQIVND (reference sequence). V lost 6 bases, J lost 1 base, and 12 bases lay in between. This clonotype was sampled from a man aged 80 or over with acute or convalescent COVID-19. The V call is TRBV19, the J call TRBJ1-1, with D unresolved. The sample consisted of peripheral blood. CDR3 coding DNA: TGTGCCAGTAGCCCTCTACGAGAGAACACTGAAGCTTTCTTT. Protein product: CASSPLRENTEAFF.